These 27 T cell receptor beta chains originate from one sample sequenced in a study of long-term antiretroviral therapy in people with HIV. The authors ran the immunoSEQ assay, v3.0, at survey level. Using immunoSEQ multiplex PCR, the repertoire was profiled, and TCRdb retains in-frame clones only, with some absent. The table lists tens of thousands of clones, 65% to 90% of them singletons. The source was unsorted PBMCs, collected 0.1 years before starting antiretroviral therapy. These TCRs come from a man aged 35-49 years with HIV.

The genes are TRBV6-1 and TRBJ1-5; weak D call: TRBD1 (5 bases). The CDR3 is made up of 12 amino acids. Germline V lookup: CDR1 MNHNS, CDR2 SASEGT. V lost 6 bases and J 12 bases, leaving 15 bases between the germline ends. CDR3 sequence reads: CASREGREGQHF. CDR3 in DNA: TGTGCCAGCAGGGAGGGCAGGGAGGGCCAGCATTTT.

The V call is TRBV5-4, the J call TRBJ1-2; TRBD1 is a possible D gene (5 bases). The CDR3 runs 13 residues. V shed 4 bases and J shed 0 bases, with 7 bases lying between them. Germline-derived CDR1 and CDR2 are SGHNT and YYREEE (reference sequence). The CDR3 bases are TGTGCCAGCAGCCTGACAGCTAACTATGGCTACACCTTC. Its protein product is CASSLTANYGYTF.

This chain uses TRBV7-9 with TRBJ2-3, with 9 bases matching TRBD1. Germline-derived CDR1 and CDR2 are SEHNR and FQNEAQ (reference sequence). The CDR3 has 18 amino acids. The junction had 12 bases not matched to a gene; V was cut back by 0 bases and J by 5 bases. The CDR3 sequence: CASSLAKNRDRVEDTQYF. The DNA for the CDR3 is TGTGCCAGCAGCTTAGCCAAGAACCGGGACAGGGTCGAAGATACGCAGTATTTT.

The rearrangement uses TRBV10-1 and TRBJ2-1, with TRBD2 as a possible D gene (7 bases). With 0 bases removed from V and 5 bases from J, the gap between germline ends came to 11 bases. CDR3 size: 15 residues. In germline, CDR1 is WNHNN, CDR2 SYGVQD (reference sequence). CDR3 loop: CASSESRGGDNEQFF. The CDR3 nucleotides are TGCGCCAGCAGTGAGTCAAGGGGGGGGGACAATGAGCAGTTCTTC.

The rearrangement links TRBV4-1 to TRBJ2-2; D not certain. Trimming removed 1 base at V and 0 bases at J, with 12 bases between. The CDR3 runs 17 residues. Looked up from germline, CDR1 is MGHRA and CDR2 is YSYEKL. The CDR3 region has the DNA TGCGCCAGCAGCCAAGGAATAGCTTTCGCGAACACCGGGGAGCTGTTTTTT. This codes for CASSQGIAFANTGELFF.

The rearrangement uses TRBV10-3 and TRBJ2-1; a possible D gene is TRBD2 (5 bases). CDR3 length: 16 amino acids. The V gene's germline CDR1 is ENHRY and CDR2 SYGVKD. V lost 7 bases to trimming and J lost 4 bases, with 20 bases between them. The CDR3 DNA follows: TGTGCCATCAAACCTACTGCGGGCCAGGTATACAATGAGCAGTTCTTC. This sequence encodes CAIKPTAGQVYNEQFF.

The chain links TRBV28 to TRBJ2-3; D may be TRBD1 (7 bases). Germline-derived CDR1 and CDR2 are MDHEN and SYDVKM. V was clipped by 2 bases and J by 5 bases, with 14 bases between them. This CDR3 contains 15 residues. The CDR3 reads CASSLNPGGLDTQYF. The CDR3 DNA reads TGTGCCAGCAGTTTAAATCCAGGGGGGCTAGATACGCAGTATTTT. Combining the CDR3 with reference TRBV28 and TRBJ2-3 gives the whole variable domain DVKVTQSSRYLVKRTGEKVFLECVQDMDHENMFWYRQDPGLGLRLIYFSYDVKMKEKGDIPEGYSVSREKKERFSLILESASTNQTSMYLCASSLNPGGLDTQYFGPGTRLTVL.

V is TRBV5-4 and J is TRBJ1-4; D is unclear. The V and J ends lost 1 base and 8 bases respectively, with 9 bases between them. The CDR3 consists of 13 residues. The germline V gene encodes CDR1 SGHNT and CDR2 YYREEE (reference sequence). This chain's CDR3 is CASSLNSGEKLFF. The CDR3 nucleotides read TGTGCCAGCAGCTTGAACAGTGGGGAAAAACTGTTTTTT.

For the CDR3, the DNA is TGCAGCGTTCAACCGGGCGCAGATACGCAGTATTTT. It translates to CSVQPGADTQYF. J is TRBJ2-3 and V is TRBV29-1; D is unclear. Per germline, CDR1 SQVTM and CDR2 ANQGSEA. Deletions cut 5 bases from V and 4 bases from J, with 10 bases between. This CDR3 has 12 residues.

CDR3 sequence: CASSLGAGGFNEQYF. The DNA of the CDR3 is TGTGCCAGCAGCTTGGGGGCAGGGGGGTTCAACGAGCAGTACTTC. This chain connects TRBV5-4 to TRBJ2-7, with a possible D match to TRBD1 (7 bases). The V and J ends lost 0 bases and 5 bases respectively, with 15 bases between them. CDR1 is SGHNT and CDR2 is YYREEE in the germline V gene (reference sequence). This CDR3 is 15 amino acids long.

The CDR3 nucleotides are TGCGCCAGCAGCCCGGGACTGTTAAGGTGGGGGGCCACTGAAGCTTTCTTT. This sequence encodes CASSPGLLRWGATEAFF. The rearrangement uses TRBV4-3 and TRBJ1-1; weak D call: TRBD1 (6 bases). Germline loops: CDR1 LGHNA, CDR2 YSLEER. CDR3 length: 17 amino acids. Trimming removed 4 bases at V and 4 bases at J, with 22 bases between.

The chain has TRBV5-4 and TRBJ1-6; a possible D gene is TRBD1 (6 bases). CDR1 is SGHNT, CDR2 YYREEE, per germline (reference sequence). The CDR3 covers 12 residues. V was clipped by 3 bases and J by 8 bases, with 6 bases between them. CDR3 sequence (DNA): TGTGCCAGCAGCTCAGGGGATTCACCCCTCCACTTT. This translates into CASSSGDSPLHF.

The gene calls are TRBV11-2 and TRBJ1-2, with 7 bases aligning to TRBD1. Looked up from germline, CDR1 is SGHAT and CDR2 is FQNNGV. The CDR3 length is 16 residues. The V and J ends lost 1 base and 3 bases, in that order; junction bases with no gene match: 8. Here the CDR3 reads CASSLVGGADYYGYTF. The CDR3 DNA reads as TGTGCCAGCAGCTTAGTAGGGGGCGCAGACTACTATGGCTACACCTTC.

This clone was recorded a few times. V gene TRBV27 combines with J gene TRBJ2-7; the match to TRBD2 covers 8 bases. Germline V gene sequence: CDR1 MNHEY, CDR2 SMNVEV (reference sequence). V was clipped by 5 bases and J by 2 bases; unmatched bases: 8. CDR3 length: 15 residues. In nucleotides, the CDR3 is TGTGCCAGCAGTCAAATAGCGGGAACGACCTACGAGCAGTACTTC. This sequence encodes CASSQIAGTTYEQYF.

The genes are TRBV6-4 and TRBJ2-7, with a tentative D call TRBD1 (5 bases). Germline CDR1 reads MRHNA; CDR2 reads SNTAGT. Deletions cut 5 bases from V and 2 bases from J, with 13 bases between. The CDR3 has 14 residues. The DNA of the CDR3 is TGTGCCAGCAGTCAAGGACACTCAACCTACGAGCAGTACTTC. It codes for CASSQGHSTYEQYF.

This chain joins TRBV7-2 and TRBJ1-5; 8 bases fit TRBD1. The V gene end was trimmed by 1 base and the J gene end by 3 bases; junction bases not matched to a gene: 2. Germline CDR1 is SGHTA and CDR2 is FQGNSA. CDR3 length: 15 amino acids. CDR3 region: CASSLGQGHNQPQHF. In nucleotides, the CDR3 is TGTGCCAGCAGCTTAGGACAGGGGCACAATCAGCCCCAGCATTTT.

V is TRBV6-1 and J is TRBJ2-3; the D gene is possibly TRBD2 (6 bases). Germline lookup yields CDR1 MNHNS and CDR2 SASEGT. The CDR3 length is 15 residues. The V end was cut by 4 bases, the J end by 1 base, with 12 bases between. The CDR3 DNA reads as TGTGCCAGCAGTGGGATAGCGGACCGCACAGATACGCAGTATTTT. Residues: CASSGIADRTDTQYF.

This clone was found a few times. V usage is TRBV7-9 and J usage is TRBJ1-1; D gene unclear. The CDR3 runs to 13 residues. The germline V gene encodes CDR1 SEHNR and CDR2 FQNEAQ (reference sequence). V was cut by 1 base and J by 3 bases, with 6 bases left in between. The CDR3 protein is CASSLEAYTEAFF. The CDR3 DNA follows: TGTGCCAGCAGCTTAGAAGCGTACACTGAAGCTTTCTTT.

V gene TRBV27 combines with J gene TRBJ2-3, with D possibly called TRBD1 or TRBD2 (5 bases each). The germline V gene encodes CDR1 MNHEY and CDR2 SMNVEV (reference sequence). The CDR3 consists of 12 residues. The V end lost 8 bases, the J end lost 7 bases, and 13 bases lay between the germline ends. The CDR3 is CASGQRGHTQYF. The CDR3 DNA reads TGTGCCAGCGGACAACGGGGTCATACGCAGTATTTT.

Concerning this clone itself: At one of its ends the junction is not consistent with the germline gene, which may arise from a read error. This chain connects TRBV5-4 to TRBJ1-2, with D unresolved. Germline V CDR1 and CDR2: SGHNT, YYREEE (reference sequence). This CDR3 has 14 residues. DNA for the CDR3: TGTGCCAGCAGCTTGCTCTTAGGGAGCTATGGCTACATCTTC. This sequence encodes CASSLLLGSYGYIF.

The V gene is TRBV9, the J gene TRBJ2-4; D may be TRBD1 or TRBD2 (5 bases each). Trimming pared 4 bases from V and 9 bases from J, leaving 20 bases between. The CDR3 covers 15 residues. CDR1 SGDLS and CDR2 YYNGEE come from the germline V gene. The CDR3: CASSPRDGQFGIQYF. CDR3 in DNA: TGTGCCAGCAGCCCTCGGGACGGCCAGTTTGGCATTCAGTACTTC.

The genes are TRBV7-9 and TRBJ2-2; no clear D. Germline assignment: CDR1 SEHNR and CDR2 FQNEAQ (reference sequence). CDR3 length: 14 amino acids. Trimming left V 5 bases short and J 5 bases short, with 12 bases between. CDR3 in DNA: TGTGCCAGCAGCCCCCCGTGGGAAACCGGGGAGCTGTTTTTT. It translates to CASSPPWETGELFF.

The CDR3 coding sequence is TGTGCCAGCAGCTTGCTCACCGGGACAGGTATCCAAGAGACCCAGTACTTC. This encodes CASSLLTGTGIQETQYF. The V and J genes are TRBV5-4 and TRBJ2-5, with TRBD1 identical over 8 bases. Germline CDR1 reads SGHNT; CDR2 reads YYREEE (reference sequence). This CDR3 comprises 17 residues. After removal of 1 base from V and 1 base from J, the junction contained 9 bases not matched to a gene.

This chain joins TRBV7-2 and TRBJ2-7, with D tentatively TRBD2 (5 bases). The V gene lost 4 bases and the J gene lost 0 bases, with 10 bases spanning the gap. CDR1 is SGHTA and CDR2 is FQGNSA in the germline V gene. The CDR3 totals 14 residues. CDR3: CASSSRGSSYEQYF. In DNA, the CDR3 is TGTGCCAGCAGCTCCCGGGGATCCTCCTACGAGCAGTACTTC.

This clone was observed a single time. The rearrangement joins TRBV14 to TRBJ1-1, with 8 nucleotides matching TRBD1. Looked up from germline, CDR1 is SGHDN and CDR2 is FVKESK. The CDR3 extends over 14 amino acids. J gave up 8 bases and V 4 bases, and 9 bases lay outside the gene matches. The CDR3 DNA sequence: TGTGCCAGCAGCCGATCACAGGGGGTAGTCGAAGCTTTCTTT. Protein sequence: CASSRSQGVVEAFF. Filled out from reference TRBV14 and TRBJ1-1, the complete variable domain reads EAGVTQFPSHSVIEKGQTVTLRCDPISGHDNLYWYRRVMGKEIKFLLHFVKESKQDESGMPNNRFLAERTGGTYSTLKVQPAELEDSGVYFCASSRSQGVVEAFFGQGTRLTVV.

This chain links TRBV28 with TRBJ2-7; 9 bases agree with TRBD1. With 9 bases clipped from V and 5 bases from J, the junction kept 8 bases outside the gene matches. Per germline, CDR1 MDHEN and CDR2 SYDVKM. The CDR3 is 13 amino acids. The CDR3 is CASTRTGVHEQYF. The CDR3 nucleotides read TGTGCCAGTACGCGGACAGGGGTCCACGAGCAGTACTTC. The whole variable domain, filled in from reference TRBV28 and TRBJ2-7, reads DVKVTQSSRYLVKRTGEKVFLECVQDMDHENMFWYRQDPGLGLRLIYFSYDVKMKEKGDIPEGYSVSREKKERFSLILESASTNQTSMYLCASTRTGVHEQYFGPGTRLTVT.

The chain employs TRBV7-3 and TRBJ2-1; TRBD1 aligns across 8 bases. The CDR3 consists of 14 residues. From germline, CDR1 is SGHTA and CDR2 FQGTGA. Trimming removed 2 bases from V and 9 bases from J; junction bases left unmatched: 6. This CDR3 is CASSLRQGASEQFF. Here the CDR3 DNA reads TGTGCCAGCAGCTTACGTCAGGGGGCGTCTGAGCAGTTCTTC.